Described below is a single T cell receptor beta chain sequence and its context. What it binds is unknown. This sample is part of a study of vaccination and CD4 T cells after COVID-19. Study information: Median time from second vaccine dose to sampling was 72 days (14 to 241).

Treatment reported: approximately 9-day PBMC culture with coronavirus spike peptide pools or control peptides (ViraFEST assay). The Oncomine TCR Beta short-read assay was applied to DNA of cultured CD4+ T cells. TCRdb ran MiXCR on the PCR reads and lists one entry per CDR3 protein. The table has 15,000 to 16,000 distinct CDR3 sequences, 65% to 85% seen once. This CDR3 has 15 residues. Germline CDR1 SGHTA, CDR2 FQGNSA. Germline trimming cut 2 bases from V and 4 bases from J; bases unmatched to any gene: 6. This clonotype was obtained from a human donor who had recovered from COVID-19. The chain combines TRBV7-2 with TRBJ2-5; 8 bases map to TRBD2. What was sequenced was CD4+ T cells from blood, cultured in vitro. The CDR3 spells CASSLLAGAPETQYF. As DNA, the CDR3 is TGTGCCAGCAGCTTACTAGCGGGCGCCCCAGAGACCCAGTACTTC.